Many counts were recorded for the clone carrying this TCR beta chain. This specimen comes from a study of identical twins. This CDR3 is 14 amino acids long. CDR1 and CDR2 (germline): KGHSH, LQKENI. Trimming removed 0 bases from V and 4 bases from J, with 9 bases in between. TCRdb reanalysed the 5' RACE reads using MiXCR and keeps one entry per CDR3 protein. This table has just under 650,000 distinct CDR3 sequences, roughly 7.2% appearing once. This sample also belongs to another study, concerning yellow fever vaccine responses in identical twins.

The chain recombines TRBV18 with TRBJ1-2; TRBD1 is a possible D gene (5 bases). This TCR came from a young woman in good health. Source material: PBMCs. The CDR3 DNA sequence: TGTGCCAGCTCACCACCGACAGAGAGCTATGGCTACACCTTC. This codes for CASSPPTESYGYTF.